This entry features one T cell receptor (beta chain) sequence. The CDR3 length is 15 residues. Trimming shortened V by 3 bases and J by 8 bases, and 16 bases separated the two germline ends. Germline V gene data show CDR1 as SGHAT and CDR2 as FQNNGV. TCR beta CDR3 region amplification was performed from RNA transcripts. The TCR CDR3 was amplified in a first-round RT-PCR using the HTBI primer set. MiXCR, run by TCRdb on the multiplex PCR reads, gives a single entry per CDR3 protein. The sample shows about 420,000 distinct CDR3 sequences, roughly an eighth of them seen only once. The data stem from a study of T cells in Graves' hyperthyroidism and ophthalmopathy.

The genes are TRBV11-2 and TRBJ2-2, with a possible D match to TRBD2 (6 bases). The sequence was obtained from a woman under 30 with Graves' hyperthyroidism. Sequencing was carried out using blood. The DNA of the CDR3 is TGTGCCAGCAGCTTGAGCAGCGGGTTTTCTGGGGAGCTGTTTTTT. It specifies CASSLSSGFSGELFF.